A selection of T cell receptor beta chains follows, all from one sample in a study of human T cells and chemical hapten exposure. MiXCR, applied by TCRdb to the RACE reads, yields one record per CDR3 protein. Among roughly 380,000 distinct CDR3 sequences listed, roughly 6% were seen once. Material: whole blood, obtained in connection with sensitization to the hapten diphenylcyclopropenone (DPC). Receptors were obtained from a woman aged 18-29 years with alopecia areata. Some clones in this sample may be carry-over from other donors' samples. The CDR3 runs from the conserved cysteine through the conserved F or W. Fields, in order: CDR3 protein, CDR3 DNA, J gene, clone size, D gene, V gene. The D gene is left open where the match is weak. Where a row states a size, it is once, few, many or the class of an expanded clone; other rows omit it.

CASSLDRDNYGYTF,TGTGCCAGCAGTTTAGACAGGGACAACTATGGCTACACCTTC,TRBJ1-2,NA,TRBD1,TRBV6-5
CASSDNPGATQYF,TGTGCCAGCAGTGACAATCCGGGAGCTACGCAGTATTTT,TRBJ2-3,NA,NA,TRBV6-4
CASSPYLLGYGTDTQYF,TGTGCCAGCAGCCCGTACCTTTTGGGGTACGGCACAGATACGCAGTATTTT,TRBJ2-3,few,NA,TRBV14
CASSQGQTNSPLHF,TGTGCCAGCAGCCAAGGCCAGACCAATTCACCCCTCCACTTT,TRBJ1-6,many,NA,TRBV3-1
CASTPNYNEQFF,TGTGCCAGCACCCCGAACTACAATGAGCAGTTCTTC,TRBJ2-1,NA,NA,TRBV7-2
CASSATSGGAASTDTQYF,TGTGCCAGCAGCGCTACTAGCGGGGGGGCCGCTAGCACAGATACGCAGTATTTT,TRBJ2-3,NA,TRBD2,TRBV2
CASSLLVETQYF,TGTGCCAGCAGCTTATTGGTGGAGACCCAGTACTTC,TRBJ2-5,few,NA,TRBV7-2
CASSYSNRGDGSPLHF,TGTGCCAGCAGTTACTCGAACAGGGGCGATGGTTCACCCCTCCACTTT,TRBJ1-6,few,TRBD1,TRBV6-6
CASSPLSTKKEKLFF,TGTGCCAGCTCACCCTTGTCAACAAAGAAGGAAAAACTGTTTTTT,TRBJ1-4,NA,NA,TRBV18
CASSQAWSLWGNTIYF,TGTGCCAGCAGCCAAGCGTGGTCACTCTGGGGAAACACCATATATTTT,TRBJ1-3,NA,NA,TRBV3-1
CATLSGGSADTQYF,TGTGCCACGCTCAGCGGGGGGTCGGCAGATACGCAGTATTTT,TRBJ2-3,many,TRBD2,TRBV7-2
CASSYGPGLAGVHTGELFF,TGTGCCAGCAGTTACGGTCCTGGACTAGCGGGGGTCCACACCGGGGAGCTGTTTTTT,TRBJ2-2,many,TRBD2,TRBV6-2/TRBV6-3
CASSSRPPGRILANTGELFF,TGTGCCAGCAGCTCTCGACCCCCGGGACGGATCCTCGCGAACACCGGGGAGCTGTTTTTT,TRBJ2-2,many,NA,TRBV7-3
CASSLAGENYGYTF,TGCGCCAGCAGCTTGGCCGGGGAGAACTATGGCTACACCTTC,TRBJ1-2,few,NA,TRBV5-1
CASSQEDGTQYF,TGCGCCAGCAGCCAAGAGGACGGGACCCAGTACTTC,TRBJ2-5,NA,NA,TRBV4-3